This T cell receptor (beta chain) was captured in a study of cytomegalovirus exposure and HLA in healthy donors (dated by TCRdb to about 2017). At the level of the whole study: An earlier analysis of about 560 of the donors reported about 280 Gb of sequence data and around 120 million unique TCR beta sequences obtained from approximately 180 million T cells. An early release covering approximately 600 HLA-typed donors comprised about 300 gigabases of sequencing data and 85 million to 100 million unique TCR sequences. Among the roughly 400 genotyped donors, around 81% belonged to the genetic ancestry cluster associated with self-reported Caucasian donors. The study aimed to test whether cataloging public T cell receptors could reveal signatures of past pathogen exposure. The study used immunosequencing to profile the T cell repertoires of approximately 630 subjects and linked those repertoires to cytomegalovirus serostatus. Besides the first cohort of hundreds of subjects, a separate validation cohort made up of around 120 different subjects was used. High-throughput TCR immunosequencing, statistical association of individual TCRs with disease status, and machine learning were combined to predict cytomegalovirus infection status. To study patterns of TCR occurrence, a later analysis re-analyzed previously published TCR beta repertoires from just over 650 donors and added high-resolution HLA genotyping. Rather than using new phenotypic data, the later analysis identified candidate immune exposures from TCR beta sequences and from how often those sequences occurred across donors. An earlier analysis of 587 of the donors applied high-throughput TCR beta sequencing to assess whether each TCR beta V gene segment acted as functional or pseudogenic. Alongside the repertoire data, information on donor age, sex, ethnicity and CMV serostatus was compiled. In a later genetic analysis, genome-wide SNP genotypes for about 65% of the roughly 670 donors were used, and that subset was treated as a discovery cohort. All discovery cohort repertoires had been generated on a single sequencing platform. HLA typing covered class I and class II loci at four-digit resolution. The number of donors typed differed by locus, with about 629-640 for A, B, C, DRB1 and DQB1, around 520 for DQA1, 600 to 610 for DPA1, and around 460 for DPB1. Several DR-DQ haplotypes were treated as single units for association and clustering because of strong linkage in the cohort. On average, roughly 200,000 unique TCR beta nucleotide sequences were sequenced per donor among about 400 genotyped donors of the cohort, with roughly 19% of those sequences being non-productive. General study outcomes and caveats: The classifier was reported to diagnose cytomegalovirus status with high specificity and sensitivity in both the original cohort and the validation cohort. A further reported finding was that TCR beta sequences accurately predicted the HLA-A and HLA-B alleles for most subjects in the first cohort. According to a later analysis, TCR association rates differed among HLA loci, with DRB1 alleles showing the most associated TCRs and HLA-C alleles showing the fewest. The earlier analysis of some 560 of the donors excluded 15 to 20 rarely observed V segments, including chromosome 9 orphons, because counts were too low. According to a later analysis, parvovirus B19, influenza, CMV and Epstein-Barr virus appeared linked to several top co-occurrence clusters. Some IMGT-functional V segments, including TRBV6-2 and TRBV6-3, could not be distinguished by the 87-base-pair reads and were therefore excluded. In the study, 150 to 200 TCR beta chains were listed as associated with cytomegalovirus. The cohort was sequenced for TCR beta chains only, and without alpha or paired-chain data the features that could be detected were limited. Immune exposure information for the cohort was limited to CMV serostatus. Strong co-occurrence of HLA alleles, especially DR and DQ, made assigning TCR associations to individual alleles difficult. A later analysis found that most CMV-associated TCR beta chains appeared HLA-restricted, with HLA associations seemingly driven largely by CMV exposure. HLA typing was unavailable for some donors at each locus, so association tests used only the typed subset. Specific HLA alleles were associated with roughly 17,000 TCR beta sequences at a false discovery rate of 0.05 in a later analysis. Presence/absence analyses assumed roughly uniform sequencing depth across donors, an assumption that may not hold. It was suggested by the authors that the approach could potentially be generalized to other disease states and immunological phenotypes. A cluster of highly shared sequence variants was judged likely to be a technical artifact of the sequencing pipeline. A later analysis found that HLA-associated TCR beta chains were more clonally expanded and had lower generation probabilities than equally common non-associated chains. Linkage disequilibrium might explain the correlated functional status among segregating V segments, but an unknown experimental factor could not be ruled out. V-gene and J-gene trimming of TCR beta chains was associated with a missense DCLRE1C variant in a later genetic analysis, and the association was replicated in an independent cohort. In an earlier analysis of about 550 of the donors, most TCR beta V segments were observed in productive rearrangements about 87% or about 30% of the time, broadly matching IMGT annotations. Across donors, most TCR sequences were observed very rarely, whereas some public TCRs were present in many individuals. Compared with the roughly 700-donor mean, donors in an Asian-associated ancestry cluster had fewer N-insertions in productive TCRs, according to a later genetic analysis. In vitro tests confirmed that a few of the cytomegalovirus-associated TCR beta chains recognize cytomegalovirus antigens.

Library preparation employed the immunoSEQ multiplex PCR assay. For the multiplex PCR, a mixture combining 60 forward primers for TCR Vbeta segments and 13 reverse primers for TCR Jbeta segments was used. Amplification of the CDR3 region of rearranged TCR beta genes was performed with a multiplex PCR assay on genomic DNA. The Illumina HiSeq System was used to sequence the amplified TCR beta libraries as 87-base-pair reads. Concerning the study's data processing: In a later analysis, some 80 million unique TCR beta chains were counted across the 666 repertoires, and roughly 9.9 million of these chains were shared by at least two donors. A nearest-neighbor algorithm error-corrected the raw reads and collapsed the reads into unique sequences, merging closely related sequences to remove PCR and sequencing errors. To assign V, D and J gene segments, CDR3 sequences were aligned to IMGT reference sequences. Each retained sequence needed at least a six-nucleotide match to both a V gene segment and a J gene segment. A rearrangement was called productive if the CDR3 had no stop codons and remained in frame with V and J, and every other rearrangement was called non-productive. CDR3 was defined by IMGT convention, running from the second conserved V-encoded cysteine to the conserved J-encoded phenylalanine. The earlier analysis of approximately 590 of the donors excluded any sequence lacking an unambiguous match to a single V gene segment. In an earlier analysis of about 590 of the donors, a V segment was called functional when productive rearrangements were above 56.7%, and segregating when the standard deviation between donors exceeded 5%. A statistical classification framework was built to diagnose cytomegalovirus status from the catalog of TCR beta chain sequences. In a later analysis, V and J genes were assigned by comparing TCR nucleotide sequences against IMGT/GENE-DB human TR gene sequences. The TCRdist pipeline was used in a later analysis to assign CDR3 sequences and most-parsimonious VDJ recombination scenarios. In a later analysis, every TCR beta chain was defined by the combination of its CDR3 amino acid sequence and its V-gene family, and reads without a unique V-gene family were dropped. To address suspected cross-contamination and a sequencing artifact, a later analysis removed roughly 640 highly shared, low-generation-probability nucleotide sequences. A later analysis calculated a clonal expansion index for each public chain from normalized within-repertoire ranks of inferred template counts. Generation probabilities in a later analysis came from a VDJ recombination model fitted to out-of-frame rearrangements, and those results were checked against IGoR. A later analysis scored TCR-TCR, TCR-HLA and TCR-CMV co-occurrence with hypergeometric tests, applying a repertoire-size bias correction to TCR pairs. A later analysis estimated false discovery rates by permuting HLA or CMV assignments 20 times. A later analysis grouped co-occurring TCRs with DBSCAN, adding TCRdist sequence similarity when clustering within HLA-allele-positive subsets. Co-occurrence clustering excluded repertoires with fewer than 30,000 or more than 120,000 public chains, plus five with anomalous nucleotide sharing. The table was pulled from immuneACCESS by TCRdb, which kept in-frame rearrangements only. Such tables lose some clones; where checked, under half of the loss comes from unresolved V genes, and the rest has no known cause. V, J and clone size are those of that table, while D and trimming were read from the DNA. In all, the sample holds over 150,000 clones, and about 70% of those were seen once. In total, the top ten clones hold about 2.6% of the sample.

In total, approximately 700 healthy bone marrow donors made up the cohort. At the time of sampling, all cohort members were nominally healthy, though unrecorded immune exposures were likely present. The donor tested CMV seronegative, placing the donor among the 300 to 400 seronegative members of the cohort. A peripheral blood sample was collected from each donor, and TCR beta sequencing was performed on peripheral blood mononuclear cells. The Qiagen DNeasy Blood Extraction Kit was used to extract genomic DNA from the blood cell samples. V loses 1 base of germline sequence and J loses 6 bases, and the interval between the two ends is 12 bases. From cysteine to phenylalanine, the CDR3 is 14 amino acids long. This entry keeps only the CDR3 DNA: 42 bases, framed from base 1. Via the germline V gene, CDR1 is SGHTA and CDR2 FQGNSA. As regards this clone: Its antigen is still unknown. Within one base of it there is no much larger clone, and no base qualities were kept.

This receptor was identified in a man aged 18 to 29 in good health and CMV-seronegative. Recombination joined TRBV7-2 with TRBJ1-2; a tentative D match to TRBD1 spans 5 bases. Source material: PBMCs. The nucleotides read TGTGCCAGCAGCTTAGGGGGCAGCTCCCATGGCTACACCTTC. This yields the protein CASSLGGSSHGYTF.